This is a list of T cell receptor beta chains from one sample in a study of blood T cell repertoires in COVID-19. The table came from immunoSEQ multiplex PCR; TCRdb's copy has only in-frame clones and leaves some out. Of approximately 15,000 clones in the sample, more than 70% were seen once. What was sequenced was peripheral blood. The receptor source for this set is a human donor in a cohort sampled during active COVID-19. Each CDR3 is given with its conserved first and last residue. A D gene is named only where the DNA matches it firmly. Size is stated for part of the rows, as once, few or many counts, or as a class when the clone is expanded.

CASRPPGTDYGYTF TGTGCCAGCAGACCCCCTGGGACAGACTATGGCTACACCTTC - TRBV6-5 14 TRBJ1-2 TRBD1
CASRPGTRATGELFF TGTGCCAGCAGACCCGGGACTAGAGCCACCGGGGAGCTGTTTTTT - TRBV2 15 TRBJ2-2 TRBD2
CASSLAGQGNEQFF TGTGCCAGCAGCTTGGCAGGACAGGGGAATGAGCAGTTCTTC - TRBV5-6 14 TRBJ2-1 TRBD1
CASSPKDRAAGELFF TGTGCCAGCAGCCCTAAGGACAGGGCTGCCGGGGAGCTGTTTTTT - TRBV3-1/TRBV3-2 15 TRBJ2-2 TRBD1
CASSLRGGTDEQYF TGTGCCAGCAGCCTAAGGGGGGGGACGGACGAGCAGTACTTC - TRBV11-3 14 TRBJ2-7 -
CASSILSSYEQYF TGTGCCAGCAGTATCCTGAGCTCCTACGAGCAGTACTTC - TRBV21-1 13 TRBJ2-7 -
CASSVTGTYNEQFF TGCGCCAGCAGTGTGACAGGTACCTACAATGAGCAGTTCTTC - TRBV5-1 14 TRBJ2-1 -
CASSLVGTGSEAFF TGCGCCAGCAGCTTGGTCGGGACAGGGAGTGAAGCTTTCTTT - TRBV5-1 14 TRBJ1-1 TRBD1
CASSRGLGTGELFF TGTGCCAGCAGCCGAGGGCTGGGCACCGGGGAGCTGTTTTTT once TRBV3-1/TRBV3-2 14 TRBJ2-2 -
CASSQVPADTQYF TGCGCCAGCAGCCAAGTTCCGGCAGATACGCAGTATTTT - TRBV4-1 13 TRBJ2-3 -
CASSVGQGGNQPQHF TGTGCCAGCAGCGTAGGACAGGGAGGCAATCAGCCCCAGCATTTT - TRBV9 15 TRBJ1-5 TRBD1
CASSYRESGRGSPLHF TGCGCCAGCAGCTACAGGGAGTCGGGCAGGGGTTCACCCCTCCACTTT - TRBV5-1 16 TRBJ1-6 -
CASSEGQGSGNTIYF TGTGCCAGCAGTGAGGGACAGGGTTCTGGAAACACCATATATTTT - TRBV7-2 15 TRBJ1-3 TRBD1
CASSPDRGDQPQHF TGTGCCAGCAGCCCCGACAGGGGCGATCAGCCCCAGCATTTT - TRBV2 14 TRBJ1-5 TRBD1